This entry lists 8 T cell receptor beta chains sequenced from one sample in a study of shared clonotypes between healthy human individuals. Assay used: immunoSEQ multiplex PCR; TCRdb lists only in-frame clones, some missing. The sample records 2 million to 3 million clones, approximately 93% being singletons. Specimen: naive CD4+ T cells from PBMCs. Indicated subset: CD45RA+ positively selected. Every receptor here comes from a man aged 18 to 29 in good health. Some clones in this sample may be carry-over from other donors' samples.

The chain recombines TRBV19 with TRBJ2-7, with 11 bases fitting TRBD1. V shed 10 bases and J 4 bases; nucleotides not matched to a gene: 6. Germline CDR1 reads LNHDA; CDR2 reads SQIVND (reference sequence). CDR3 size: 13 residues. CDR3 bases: TGTGCCACCACCGGACAGGGGGCTTACGAGCAGTACTTC. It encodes CATTGQGAYEQYF.

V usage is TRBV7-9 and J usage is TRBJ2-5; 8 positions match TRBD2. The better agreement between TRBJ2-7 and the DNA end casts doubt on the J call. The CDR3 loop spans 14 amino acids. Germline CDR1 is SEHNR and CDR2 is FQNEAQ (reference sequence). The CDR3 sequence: CASSLGTRTYEQYF. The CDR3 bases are TGTGCCAGCAGCCTTGGGACTAGAACCTACGAGCAGTACTTC.

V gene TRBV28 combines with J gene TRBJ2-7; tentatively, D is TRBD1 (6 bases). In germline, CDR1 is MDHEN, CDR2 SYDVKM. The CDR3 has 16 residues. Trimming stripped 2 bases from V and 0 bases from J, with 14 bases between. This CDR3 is CASSLTPGQSSYEQYF. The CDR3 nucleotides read TGTGCCAGCAGTTTAACTCCGGGACAAAGCTCCTACGAGCAGTACTTC. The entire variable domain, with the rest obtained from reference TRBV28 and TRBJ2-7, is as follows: DVKVTQSSRYLVKRTGEKVFLECVQDMDHENMFWYRQDPGLGLRLIYFSYDVKMKEKGDIPEGYSVSREKKERFSLILESASTNQTSMYLCASSLTPGQSSYEQYFGPGTRLTVT.

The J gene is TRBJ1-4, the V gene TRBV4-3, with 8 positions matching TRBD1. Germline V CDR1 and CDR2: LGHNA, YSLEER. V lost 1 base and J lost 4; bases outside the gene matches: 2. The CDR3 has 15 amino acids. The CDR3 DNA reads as TGCGCCAGCAGCCAAGTCGACAGGGGTAATGAAAAACTGTTTTTT. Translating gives CASSQVDRGNEKLFF.

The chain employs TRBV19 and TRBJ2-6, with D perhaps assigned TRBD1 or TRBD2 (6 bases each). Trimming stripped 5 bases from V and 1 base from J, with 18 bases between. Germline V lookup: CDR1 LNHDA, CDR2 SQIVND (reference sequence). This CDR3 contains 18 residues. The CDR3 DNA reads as TGTGCCAGTAGTCCAGCGGGCAGGGGTAGGTCTGGGGCCAACGTCCTGACTTTC. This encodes CASSPAGRGRSGANVLTF. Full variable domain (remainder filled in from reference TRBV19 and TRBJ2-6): DGGITQSPKYLFRKEGQNVTLSCEQNLNHDAMYWYRQDPGQGLRLIYYSQIVNDFQKGDIAEGYSVSREKKESFPLTVTSAQKNPTAFYLCASSPAGRGRSGANVLTFGAGSRLTVL.

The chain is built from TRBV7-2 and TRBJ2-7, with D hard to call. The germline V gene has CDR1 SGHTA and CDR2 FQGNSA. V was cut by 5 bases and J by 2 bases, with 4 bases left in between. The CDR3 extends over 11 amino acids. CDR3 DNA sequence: TGTGCCAGCAGCCGCGCCTACGAGCAGTACTTC. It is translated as CASSRAYEQYF.

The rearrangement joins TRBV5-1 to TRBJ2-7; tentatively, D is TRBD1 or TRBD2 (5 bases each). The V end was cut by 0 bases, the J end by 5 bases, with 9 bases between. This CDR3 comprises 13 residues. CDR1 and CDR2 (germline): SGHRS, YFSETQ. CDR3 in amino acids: CASSLAGSHEQYF. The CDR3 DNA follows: TGCGCCAGCAGCTTGGCAGGGAGCCACGAGCAGTACTTC.

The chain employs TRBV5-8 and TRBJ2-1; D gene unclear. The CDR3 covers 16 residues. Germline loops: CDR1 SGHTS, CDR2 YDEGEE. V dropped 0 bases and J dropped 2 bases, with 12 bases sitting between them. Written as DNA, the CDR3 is TGTGCCAGCAGCTTGGTACAGTCAGTCACCTACAATGAGCAGTTCTTC. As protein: CASSLVQSVTYNEQFF.